These 18 T cell receptor beta chains were sequenced from one sample in a study of cytomegalovirus exposure and HLA in healthy donors. Vbeta (60) and Jbeta (13) primers were used in the PCR. Clones were read by immunoSEQ multiplex PCR, and TCRdb kept only the in-frame ones, dropping some. The data show some 170,000 clones, roughly four fifths seen once. The source material was PBMCs. Receptors originate from a woman under 30 in good health and CMV-seronegative.

This clone showed up just a few times. The chain recombines TRBV7-2 with TRBJ1-6; tentative D call: TRBD1 (5 bases). Per the germline V gene, CDR1 is SGHTA and CDR2 is FQGNSA. V was shortened by 5 bases and J by 7 bases, with 18 bases between the two germline ends. CDR3 length: 16 amino acids. The CDR3 nucleotides read TGTGCCAGCAGCCCTGCGACCGGTCGGGGGAATTCACCCCTCCACTTT. This translates into CASSPATGRGNSPLHF.

The rearrangement joins TRBV18 to TRBJ1-1, with 8 bases matching TRBD1. The V gene's germline CDR1 is KGHSH and CDR2 LQKENI. V trimming: 2 bases; J trimming: 5 bases; junction bases outside the gene matches: 7. The CDR3 extends over 15 amino acids. The CDR3 sequence: CASSPIGTGGTEAFF. The CDR3 DNA sequence: TGTGCCAGCTCACCAATCGGTACAGGGGGAACTGAAGCTTTCTTT. The full variable domain, in which reference TRBV18 and TRBJ1-1 provide the parts outside the CDR3, is NAGVMQNPRHLVRRRGQEARLRCSPMKGHSHVYWYRQLPEEGLKFMVYLQKENIIDESGMPKERFSAEFPKEGPSILRIQQVVRGDSAAYFCASSPIGTGGTEAFFGQGTRLTVV.

This sequence joins TRBV28 and TRBJ2-5; 7 nucleotides match TRBD1. The CDR3 consists of 14 residues. Losses at the gene ends were 3 bases for V and 5 bases for J; bases not matched to a gene: 6. Germline V gene sequence: CDR1 MDHEN, CDR2 SYDVKM. CDR3 sequence reads: CASSLGQIGETQYF. The CDR3 DNA reads as TGTGCCAGCAGTTTGGGACAGATAGGGGAGACCCAGTACTTC. Filled out from reference TRBV28 and TRBJ2-5, the complete variable domain reads DVKVTQSSRYLVKRTGEKVFLECVQDMDHENMFWYRQDPGLGLRLIYFSYDVKMKEKGDIPEGYSVSREKKERFSLILESASTNQTSMYLCASSLGQIGETQYFGPGTRLLVL.

The chain combines TRBV7-6 with TRBJ2-3; 9 positions match TRBD1. The CDR3 is made up of 14 amino acids. CDR1 SGHVS and CDR2 FNYEAQ come from the germline V gene. V lost 4 bases and J lost 4; bases outside the gene matches: 3. CDR3 bases: TGTGCCAGCAGCTCCGGGACAGGGCCAGATACGCAGTATTTT. Residues: CASSSGTGPDTQYF.

This chain uses TRBV30 with TRBJ2-2; 14 bases agree with TRBD2. V shed 0 bases, J shed 4 bases, and the junction held 1 base outside the gene matches. Germline CDR1 is GTSNPN and CDR2 is SVGIG (reference sequence). There are 16 residues in the CDR3. DNA for the CDR3: TGTGCCTGGAGTGTAGGACTAGCGGGAGGCACCGGGGAGCTGTTTTTT. Encoded protein: CAWSVGLAGGTGELFF.

The chain combines TRBV28 with TRBJ2-1, with TRBD1 matching over 7 bases. Germline V gene sequence: CDR1 MDHEN, CDR2 SYDVKM. CDR3 length: 15 amino acids. V shed 1 base and J 4 bases; nucleotides not matched to a gene: 4. Here the CDR3 reads CASSLYRGGYNEQFF. CDR3 sequence (DNA): TGTGCCAGCAGTTTATACAGGGGTGGGTACAATGAGCAGTTCTTC.

This clone was detected once. The chain is built from TRBV27 and TRBJ2-7, with 11 bases fitting TRBD2. V was clipped by 0 bases and J by 2 bases; unmatched bases: 3. Germline V gene lookup returns CDR1 MNHEY and CDR2 SMNVEV (reference sequence). This CDR3 spans 16 amino acids. As DNA, the CDR3 is TGTGCCAGCAGTTTATCGGCTAGCGGGGGGACCTACGAGCAGTACTTC. Translated, it gives CASSLSASGGTYEQYF.

The rearrangement uses TRBV2 and TRBJ1-3, with 7 bases lining up with TRBD1. Trimming removed 0 bases from V and 0 bases from J; junction bases left unmatched: 11. This CDR3 has 19 residues. CDR1 and CDR2 (germline): SNHLY, FYNNEI. CDR3 region: CASSEALPGQMSSGNTIYF. The CDR3 DNA sequence: TGTGCCAGCAGTGAAGCCCTTCCGGGACAGATGTCCTCTGGAAACACCATATATTTT.

The V and J genes are TRBV28 and TRBJ2-3; D not certain. Germline lookup yields CDR1 MDHEN and CDR2 SYDVKM. Trimming cost V 5 bases and J 2 bases, with 11 bases left between them. The CDR3 consists of 14 residues. As DNA, the CDR3 is TGTGCCAGCAGTCCCCCACGAGCCACAGATACGCAGTATTTT. It specifies CASSPPRATDTQYF.

The chain carries TRBV5-1 and TRBJ1-1, with a tentative D call TRBD1 (5 bases). Germline V gives CDR1 SGHRS, CDR2 YFSETQ. V lost 4 bases, J lost 2 bases, and 9 bases lay in between. This CDR3 spans 13 amino acids. DNA of the CDR3: TGCGCCAGCAGCCCACAGGAAAACACTGAAGCTTTCTTT. Translated: CASSPQENTEAFF.

J is TRBJ2-1 and V is TRBV7-9, with 10 positions matching TRBD2. This CDR3 has 18 amino acids. Germline loops: CDR1 SEHNR, CDR2 FQNEAQ (reference sequence). The J segment lost 4 bases and the V segment lost 2 bases, leaving 11 bases of the junction unmatched. For the CDR3, the DNA is TGTGCCAGCAGCTTACAGGGGCTTAGCGGGGGGCGGTACAATGAGCAGTTCTTC. The encoded protein is CASSLQGLSGGRYNEQFF.

The chain has TRBV12-5 and TRBJ2-2, with D perhaps TRBD1 (5 bases). Germline loops: CDR1 LGHNT, CDR2 FRNRAP. V lost 2 bases and J 5 bases, leaving 9 bases between the germline ends. The CDR3 runs to 14 residues. CDR3 loop: CASGLQGATGELFF. In DNA form, the CDR3 reads TGTGCTAGTGGTTTGCAAGGGGCTACCGGGGAGCTGTTTTTT.

The V gene is TRBV28, the J gene TRBJ2-1; no reliable D call. The CDR3 loop spans 16 amino acids. CDR1 and CDR2 from the germline V gene are MDHEN and SYDVKM. V lost 5 bases, J lost 2 bases, and 16 bases lay in between. The CDR3 loop reads CASSPPTSSPYNEQFF. Written as DNA, the CDR3 is TGTGCCAGCAGTCCCCCGACATCTTCACCCTACAATGAGCAGTTCTTC.

This chain connects TRBV7-2 to TRBJ1-1; perhaps TRBD1 as D (5 bases). CDR1 SGHTA and CDR2 FQGNSA come from the germline V gene. CDR3 length equals 15 residues. V was cut by 0 bases and J by 0 bases, with 8 bases left in between. CDR3 sequence: CASSLAGGVNTEAFF. The CDR3 coding sequence is TGTGCCAGCAGCTTAGCTGGAGGGGTGAACACTGAAGCTTTCTTT.

The chain links TRBV11-2 to TRBJ1-1; the match to TRBD1 covers 8 bases. The CDR3 spans 14 residues. The V gene end was trimmed by 5 bases and the J gene end by 4 bases; junction bases not matched to a gene: 6. Germline values: CDR1 SGHAT, CDR2 FQNNGV. The CDR3 sequence: CASSDTGGITEAFF. The CDR3 DNA follows: TGTGCCAGCAGCGACACAGGGGGTATCACTGAAGCTTTCTTT.

The chain is built from TRBV19 and TRBJ2-7; tentatively, D is TRBD1 (5 bases). V shed 4 bases and J shed 6 bases, with 10 bases lying between them. From germline, CDR1 is LNHDA and CDR2 SQIVND (reference sequence). The CDR3 spans 12 residues. The CDR3 is CASSTPQGEQYF. DNA for the CDR3: TGTGCCAGTAGTACCCCGCAGGGCGAGCAGTACTTC.

This clone was observed a handful of times. The V call is TRBV9, the J call TRBJ2-3; 7 bases are a match to TRBD1. This CDR3 has 13 amino acids. The germline CDR1 and CDR2 sequences are SGDLS and YYNGEE. V was pared by 4 bases and J by 9 bases, with 8 bases of the junction left unmatched. The DNA of the CDR3 is TGTGCCAGCAGCCCGCAGACAGGGATCACGCAGTATTTT. This codes for CASSPQTGITQYF.

In its sample, this clone ranks as medium-sized. The gene calls are TRBV7-8 and TRBJ2-3; D not resolved. Looked up from germline, CDR1 is SGHVS and CDR2 is FQNEAQ. With 2 bases removed from V and 4 bases from J, the gap between germline ends came to 10 bases. This CDR3 spans 14 amino acids. CDR3 region: CASSLTGLADTQYF. The CDR3 DNA reads TGTGCCAGCAGCTTAACCGGGTTGGCAGATACGCAGTATTTT. Full variable domain (remainder filled in from reference TRBV7-8 and TRBJ2-3): GAGVSQSPRYKVAKRGQDVALRCDPISGHVSLFWYQQALGQGPEFLTYFQNEAQLDKSGLPSDRFFAERPEGSVSTLKIQRTQQEDSAVYLCASSLTGLADTQYFGPGTRLTVL.